This T cell receptor (beta chain) was identified during a study of blood T cells in healthy people across ages. Next came a second PCR, run for roughly 6 to 11 cycles, which used a sample-barcoded 5' primer along with a J-beta primer mix. TCRdb recomputed calls from the 5' RACE reads with MiXCR, one row per CDR3 protein. The sample has roughly 800,000 distinct CDR3 sequences; roughly 25% are singletons. These data also formed part of another study, on T cells of mothers and their children.

The specimen was blood. This clonotype originated in a boy between 10 and 17 years old in good health.

The CDR3 bases are TGTGCCACCATAGCGGGACGCTCCTACAATGAGCAGTTCTTC. Encoded protein: CATIAGRSYNEQFF. The chain is built from TRBV28 and TRBJ2-1; 8 bases match TRBD2. This CDR3 comprises 14 residues. Germline V CDR1 and CDR2: MDHEN, SYDVKM. V lost 10 bases and J lost 0; bases outside the gene matches: 5.